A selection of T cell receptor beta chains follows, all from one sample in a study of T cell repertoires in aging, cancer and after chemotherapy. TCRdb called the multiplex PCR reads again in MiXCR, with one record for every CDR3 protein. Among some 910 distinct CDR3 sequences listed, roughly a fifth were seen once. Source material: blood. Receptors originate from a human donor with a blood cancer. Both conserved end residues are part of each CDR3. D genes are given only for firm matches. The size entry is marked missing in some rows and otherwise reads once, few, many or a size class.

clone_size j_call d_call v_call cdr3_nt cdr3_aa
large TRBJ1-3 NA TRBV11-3 TGTGCCAGCAGCCTGACGGGTGCCACCATATATTTT CASSLTGATIYF
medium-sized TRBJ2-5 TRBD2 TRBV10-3 TGTGCCATCTCGGGGACTAGCGGGAGGCAATCCGCGGAGACCCAGTACTTC CAISGTSGRQSAETQYF
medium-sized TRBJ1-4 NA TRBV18 TGTGCCAGCTCACCAACTAATGAAAAACTGTTTTTT CASSPTNEKLFF
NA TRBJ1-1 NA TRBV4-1 TGCGCCAGCAGCCAAGAGCGACAGGTCCACACTGAAGCTTTCTTT CASSQERQVHTEAFF
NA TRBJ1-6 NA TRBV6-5 TGTGCCAGCAGTGAAACCGGGGCCTCCGGTTATTCACCCCTCCACTTT CASSETGASGYSPLHF
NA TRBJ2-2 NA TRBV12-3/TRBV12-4 TGTGCCAGCGGCGCCCCACCCGGGGAGCTGTTTTTT CASGAPPGELFF
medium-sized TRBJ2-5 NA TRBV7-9 TGTGCCAGCTCCCTACTTGGGGGTAGGCCAGAAGAGACCCAGTACTTC CASSLLGGRPEETQYF
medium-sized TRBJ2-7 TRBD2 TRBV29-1 TGCAGCGTTGTCGTAGCGGGAGTGAACGAGCAGTACTTC CSVVVAGVNEQYF
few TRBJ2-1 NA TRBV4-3 TGCGCCAGCAGCGCCACCCCCGGTGAGCAGTTCTTC CASSATPGEQFF
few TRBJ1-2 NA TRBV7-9 TGTGCCAGCAGCCCTAACAGGGCTGATGGCTACACCTTC CASSPNRADGYTF
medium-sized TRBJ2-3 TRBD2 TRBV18 TGTGCCAGCTCACCACCGACGGCGGGAGGTGGTACAGATACGCAGTATTTT CASSPPTAGGGTDTQYF
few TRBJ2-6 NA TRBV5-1 TGCGCCAGCTCAACAGGCCCCTCCGGGGCCAACGTCCTGACTTTC CASSTGPSGANVLTF
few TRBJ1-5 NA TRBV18 TGTGCCAGCTCACCGGGCGGGAATCAGCCCCAGCATTTT CASSPGGNQPQHF
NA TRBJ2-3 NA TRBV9 TGTGCCAGCAGCGGAGGGGGGGCCCACACAGATACGCAGTATTTT CASSGGGAHTDTQYF
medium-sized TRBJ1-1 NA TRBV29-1 TGCAGCGTTCCCCGAAGGGGTTTTGCCACTGAAGCTTTCTTT CSVPRRGFATEAFF
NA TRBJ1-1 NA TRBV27 TGTGCCAGTAGCATGGGAAGCAGGCCCCACACTGAAGCTTTCTTT CASSMGSRPHTEAFF
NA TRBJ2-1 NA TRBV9 TGTGCCAGCAGCGTAGGTTCAGCACCCTACAATGAGCAGTTCTTC CASSVGSAPYNEQFF